Included here is one T cell receptor (beta chain) sequence, with context. Germline trimming cut 5 bases from V and 5 bases from J; bases unmatched to any gene: 5. The CDR3 runs to 13 residues. Germline V gene data show CDR1 as SEHNR and CDR2 as FQNEAQ (reference sequence). This table comes from immunoSEQ multiplex PCR, and its TCRdb copy is limited to in-frame clones, with some not included. The sample contains approximately 100,000 clones, about 89% of which appear only once. The sample belongs to a study of blood T cell repertoires in COVID-19. At the level of the study: Samples of COVID-19 (acute and convalescent) were obtained from the United States, Italy and Spain.

V gene TRBV7-9 combines with J gene TRBJ2-5, with 7 bases matching TRBD2. The sample comprised peripheral blood. This clonotype originated in a man aged 50-59 years with acute or convalescent COVID-19. The CDR3: CASSLLGGETQYF. The CDR3, as DNA: TGTGCCAGCAGCCTATTGGGGGGGGAGACCCAGTACTTC. Full variable domain (remainder filled in from reference TRBV7-9 and TRBJ2-5): DTGVSQNPRHKITKRGQNVTFRCDPISEHNRLYWYRQTLGQGPEFLTYFQNEAQLEKSRLLSDRFSAERPKGSFSTLEIQRTEQGDSAMYLCASSLLGGETQYFGPGTRLLVL.